These 6 T cell receptor beta chains originate from one sample sequenced in a study of blood T cell repertoires in COVID-19. Only in-frame clones appear in the TCRdb table, and some are missing; sequencing was by immunoSEQ multiplex PCR. In the table there are roughly 200,000 clones, approximately 84% of which are singletons. Sequences were obtained from peripheral blood. The receptors come from a woman aged 80 or older with acute or convalescent COVID-19.

As concerns this clone: This specimen includes other DNA sequences encoding the same CDR3. J is TRBJ1-1 and V is TRBV6-5; the D gene is possibly TRBD1 (6 bases). The V end lost 2 bases, the J end lost 1 base, and 8 bases lay between the germline ends. The CDR3 has 14 amino acids. Germline lookup yields CDR1 MNHEY and CDR2 SVGAGI. This chain's CDR3 is CASSYLQGNTEAFF. CDR3 nucleotides: TGTGCCAGCAGTTACCTACAGGGGAACACTGAAGCTTTCTTT.

This chain connects TRBV30 to TRBJ1-3; D is uncertain. The CDR3 length is 11 residues. Germline V gene data show CDR1 as GTSNPN and CDR2 as SVGIG (reference sequence). V was cut by 3 bases and J by 8 bases, with 8 bases left in between. The CDR3 region is CAWRSADTIYF. CDR3 sequence (DNA): TGTGCCTGGAGAAGTGCGGACACCATATATTTT. Based on the CDR3 plus reference TRBV30 and TRBJ1-3, the full variable domain is SQTIHQWPATLVQPVGSPLSLECTVEGTSNPNLYWYRQAAGRGLQLLFYSVGIGQISSEVPQNLSASRPQDRQFILSSKKLLLSDSGFYLCAWRSADTIYFGEGSWLTVV.

This sequence joins TRBV6-5 and TRBJ2-5, with 7 bases matching TRBD1. V lost 7 bases, J lost 5 bases, and 10 bases stayed unmatched. The CDR3 is 14 residues long. Germline CDR1 reads MNHEY; CDR2 reads SVGAGI. The CDR3 loop reads CASNKGARRETQYF. CDR3 in DNA: TGTGCCAGCAATAAGGGGGCGCGGAGGGAGACCCAGTACTTC.

The V and J genes are TRBV4-2 and TRBJ2-1, with D maybe TRBD2 (6 bases). The CDR3 is 16 amino acids. Germline CDR1 reads LGHNA; CDR2 reads YNFKEQ. V dropped 0 bases and J dropped 3 bases, with 12 bases sitting between them. CDR3 amino acids: CASSQDDSRDYNEQFF. The CDR3 region has the DNA TGTGCCAGCAGCCAAGATGATTCGCGGGACTACAATGAGCAGTTCTTC.

This chain links TRBV6-5 with TRBJ1-5; D is possibly TRBD1 (5 bases). Germline V gives CDR1 MNHEY, CDR2 SVGAGI. The V end lost 4 bases, the J end lost 2 bases, and 12 bases lay between the germline ends. The CDR3 consists of 15 residues. This chain's CDR3 is CASSFTGARNQPQHF. The CDR3 region has the DNA TGTGCCAGCAGTTTTACAGGTGCCCGCAATCAGCCCCAGCATTTT.

This clone has only a few counts. The chain couples TRBV6-6 to TRBJ1-1; D is ambiguous. Deletions cut 5 bases from V and 5 bases from J, with 18 bases between. The CDR3 spans 15 residues. In germline, CDR1 is MNHNY, CDR2 SVGAGI (reference sequence). DNA for the CDR3: TGTGCCAGCAGTCCCCCGGGAGCGGAGAGGACTGAAGCTTTCTTT. The encoded protein is CASSPPGAERTEAFF.